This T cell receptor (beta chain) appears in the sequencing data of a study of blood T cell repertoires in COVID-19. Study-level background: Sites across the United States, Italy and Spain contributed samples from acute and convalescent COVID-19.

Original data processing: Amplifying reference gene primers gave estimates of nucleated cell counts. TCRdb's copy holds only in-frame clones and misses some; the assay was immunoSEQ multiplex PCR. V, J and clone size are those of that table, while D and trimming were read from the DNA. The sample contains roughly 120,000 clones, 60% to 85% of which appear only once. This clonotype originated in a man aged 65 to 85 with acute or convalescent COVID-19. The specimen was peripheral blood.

In DNA form, the CDR3 reads TGTGCCAGCGGGGGGGGCAATGCTCAGCCCCAGCATTTT. Translation: CASGGGNAQPQHF. The V call is TRBV7-2, the J call TRBJ1-5; maybe TRBD1 (6 bases). Per germline, CDR1 SGHTA and CDR2 FQGNSA. V was shortened by 8 bases and J by 6 bases, with 14 bases between the two germline ends. The CDR3 is 13 residues long.